These T cell receptor beta chains were read from a single sample in a study of T cell responses to AZD1222 COVID-19 vaccine. Repertoires were generated with immunoSEQ multiplex PCR, while TCRdb's copy carries only in-frame clones and drops some. The table has 150,000 or so clones, roughly nine tenths seen once. The sequences come from peripheral blood, collected on day 0 of AZD1222 vaccination. The source is an adult in good health. Each CDR3 is given with its conserved first and last residue. D genes are given only for firm matches. Expanded clones are given a class, and other clones once, few, many or no size at all.

v_call: TRBV5-1
j_call: TRBJ2-6
clone_size: .
d_call: .
cdr3_aa: CASSMDPEVLTF
cdr3_nt: TGCGCCAGCAGCATGGACCCAGAGGTCCTGACTTTC

v_call: TRBV5-1
j_call: TRBJ2-6
clone_size: .
d_call: .
cdr3_aa: CASSPGQISGANVLTF
cdr3_nt: TGCGCCAGCAGCCCGGGACAAATCTCTGGGGCCAACGTCCTGACTTTC

v_call: TRBV6-5
j_call: TRBJ1-5
clone_size: .
d_call: .
cdr3_aa: CASIRRLQGNQPQHF
cdr3_nt: TGTGCCAGCATTCGGAGGCTACAGGGCAATCAGCCCCAGCATTTT

v_call: TRBV27
j_call: TRBJ2-1
clone_size: once
d_call: .
cdr3_aa: CASSFDGMSSYNEQFF
cdr3_nt: TGTGCCAGCAGTTTCGACGGAATGAGCTCCTACAATGAGCAGTTCTTC

v_call: TRBV18
j_call: TRBJ2-1
clone_size: .
d_call: TRBD1
cdr3_aa: CASSLTGVYNEQFF
cdr3_nt: TGTGCCAGCTCCTTGACAGGGGTCTACAATGAGCAGTTCTTC

v_call: TRBV5-1
j_call: TRBJ2-3
clone_size: .
d_call: .
cdr3_aa: CASSLAKGTSTDTQYF
cdr3_nt: TGCGCCAGCAGCTTGGCCAAGGGGACTAGCACAGATACGCAGTATTTT

v_call: TRBV10-3
j_call: TRBJ1-4
clone_size: .
d_call: .
cdr3_aa: CAIGIGDEKLFF
cdr3_nt: TGTGCCATAGGGATAGGGGATGAAAAACTGTTTTTT

v_call: TRBV6-1
j_call: TRBJ2-1
clone_size: .
d_call: TRBD2
cdr3_aa: CASSETGTSGGNEQFF
cdr3_nt: TGTGCCAGCAGTGAAACCGGGACTAGCGGTGGCAATGAGCAGTTCTTC

v_call: TRBV21-1
j_call: TRBJ1-6
clone_size: .
d_call: .
cdr3_aa: CARSSEEEGLNGNSPLHF
cdr3_nt: TGTGCCAGATCATCCGAGGAGGAGGGTCTTAATGGTAATTCACCCCTCCACTTT

v_call: TRBV27
j_call: TRBJ1-2
clone_size: .
d_call: .
cdr3_aa: CASSPIVGGYGYTF
cdr3_nt: TGTGCCAGCAGTCCAATTGTGGGTGGCTATGGCTACACCTTC

v_call: TRBV7-6
j_call: TRBJ2-7
clone_size: once
d_call: TRBD2
cdr3_aa: CASSLGLAGPYEQYF
cdr3_nt: TGTGCCAGCAGCTTGGGACTAGCGGGACCCTACGAGCAGTACTTC

v_call: TRBV21-1
j_call: TRBJ1-1
clone_size: .
d_call: .
cdr3_aa: CASSKVGSSEAFF
cdr3_nt: TGTGCCAGCAGCAAAGTGGGATCGTCTGAAGCTTTCTTT

v_call: TRBV7-3
j_call: TRBJ2-2
clone_size: .
d_call: TRBD1
cdr3_aa: CASSLDRGNTGELFF
cdr3_nt: TGTGCCAGCAGCCTCGACAGGGGAAACACCGGGGAGCTGTTTTTT

v_call: TRBV2
j_call: TRBJ1-1
clone_size: .
d_call: .
cdr3_aa: CASSVRNRGEAFF
cdr3_nt: TGTGCCAGCAGTGTTCGGAACAGAGGTGAAGCTTTCTTT

v_call: TRBV12-3/TRBV12-4
j_call: TRBJ2-1
clone_size: .
d_call: .
cdr3_aa: CASNKPVGNEQFF
cdr3_nt: TGTGCCAGCAACAAACCCGTGGGGAATGAGCAGTTCTTC

v_call: TRBV7-2
j_call: TRBJ2-5
clone_size: .
d_call: .
cdr3_aa: CASSFLETQYF
cdr3_nt: TGTGCCAGCAGCTTTTTAGAGACCCAGTACTTC

v_call: TRBV5-3
j_call: TRBJ1-2
clone_size: .
d_call: .
cdr3_aa: CARSWAGTPYGYTF
cdr3_nt: TGTGCCAGAAGCTGGGCCGGGACCCCCTATGGCTACACCTTC

v_call: TRBV5-4
j_call: TRBJ1-2
clone_size: .
d_call: .
cdr3_aa: CASTVGGAGYTF
cdr3_nt: TGTGCCAGCACCGTCGGGGGGGCTGGCTACACCTTC

v_call: TRBV5-1
j_call: TRBJ1-4
clone_size: .
d_call: .
cdr3_aa: CASSPDSYNEKLFF
cdr3_nt: TGCGCCAGCAGCCCGGACTCGTATAATGAAAAACTGTTTTTT

v_call: TRBV12-5
j_call: TRBJ1-6
clone_size: few
d_call: TRBD1
cdr3_aa: CASGLGGQGDSPLHF
cdr3_nt: TGTGCTAGTGGTTTGGGAGGACAGGGGGATTCACCCCTCCACTTT

v_call: TRBV6-6
j_call: TRBJ1-3
clone_size: .
d_call: .
cdr3_aa: CASSKTGSQAGNTIYF
cdr3_nt: TGTGCCAGCAGTAAAACAGGGTCTCAAGCTGGAAACACCATATATTTT

v_call: TRBV15
j_call: TRBJ1-2
clone_size: .
d_call: .
cdr3_aa: CATSRAAVGGYTF
cdr3_nt: TGTGCCACCAGCAGGGCAGCCGTTGGGGGCTACACCTTC